These 21 T cell receptor beta chains came from one sample sequenced in a study of cytomegalovirus exposure and HLA in healthy donors. Vbeta (60) and Jbeta (13) primers were used in the PCR. Produced via immunoSEQ multiplex PCR; TCRdb's table is partial and in-frame only. The table has 240,000 or so clones, 82% seen once. The sequenced sample consisted of PBMCs. The source is a woman between 40 and 50 years old in good health and CMV-seropositive.

V gene TRBV6-1 combines with J gene TRBJ1-1; 7 nucleotides agree with TRBD1. This CDR3 spans 15 amino acids. V was clipped by 5 bases and J by 0 bases; unmatched bases: 6. CDR1 and CDR2 from the germline V gene are MNHNS and SASEGT. The CDR3 region has the DNA TGTGCCAGCAGTCAAGACAGGGCGATGAACACTGAAGCTTTCTTT. Amino acids: CASSQDRAMNTEAFF.

This rearrangement joins TRBV7-2 to TRBJ1-2; D not certain. Per the germline V gene, CDR1 is SGHTA and CDR2 is FQGNSA. Trimming shortened V by 4 bases and J by 6 bases, and 12 bases separated the two germline ends. The CDR3 contains 13 residues. CDR3 sequence reads: CASSSGVRHGYTF. Here the CDR3 DNA reads TGTGCCAGCAGCTCCGGGGTGCGACATGGCTACACCTTC. Based on the CDR3 plus reference TRBV7-2 and TRBJ1-2, the full variable domain is GAGVSQSPSNKVTEKGKDVELRCDPISGHTALYWYRQSLGQGLEFLIYFQGNSAPDKSGLPSDRFSAERTGGSVSTLTIQRTQQEDSAVYLCASSSGVRHGYTFGSGTRLTVV.

The rearrangement joins TRBV5-8 to TRBJ2-1, with 15 bases aligning to TRBD2. Germline-derived CDR1 and CDR2 are SGHTS and YDEGEE. The CDR3 is made up of 16 amino acids. The J segment lost 9 bases and the V segment lost 2 bases, leaving 6 bases of the junction unmatched. The CDR3 region is CASSLGLAGGLGEQFF. As DNA, the CDR3 is TGTGCCAGCAGCTTAGGACTAGCGGGGGGGCTTGGTGAGCAGTTCTTC.

The rearrangement uses TRBV15 and TRBJ1-2, with D unclear. Trimming left V 0 bases short and J 7 bases short, with 12 bases between. The CDR3 consists of 14 residues. The germline gives CDR1 LNHNV, CDR2 YYDKDF (reference sequence). CDR3 nucleotides: TGTGCCACCAGCAGAGATCCGATTCAGGTTGGCTACACCTTC. Translating gives CATSRDPIQVGYTF.

The rearrangement uses TRBV6-1 and TRBJ2-5; the match to TRBD2 covers 9 bases. The germline CDR1 and CDR2 sequences are MNHNS and SASEGT. V was clipped by 0 bases and J by 5 bases; unmatched bases: 10. The CDR3 runs to 17 residues. The CDR3 here is CASSEAHLVAGDETQYF. As DNA, the CDR3 is TGTGCCAGCAGTGAAGCGCATCTCGTAGCGGGAGACGAGACCCAGTACTTC.

The chain is built from TRBV6-4 and TRBJ1-5; D remains unclear. Germline V gene lookup returns CDR1 MRHNA and CDR2 SNTAGT. CDR3 size: 13 residues. With 4 bases removed from V and 5 bases from J, the gap between germline ends came to 9 bases. In DNA form, the CDR3 reads TGTGCCAGCAGTGCCGAGGGAGATCAGCCCCAGCATTTT. It translates to CASSAEGDQPQHF.

This sequence joins TRBV11-1 and TRBJ1-1; perhaps TRBD1 as D (5 bases). Germline V gives CDR1 SGHAT, CDR2 FQDESV (reference sequence). CDR3 length: 13 residues. Trimming left V 5 bases short and J 1 base short, with 8 bases between. DNA of the CDR3: TGTGCCAGCAGCAAGACAGAGAACACTGAAGCTTTCTTT. Translation gives CASSKTENTEAFF.

The chain joins TRBV4-2 to TRBJ1-3; D ambiguous. This CDR3 contains 16 residues. V lost 2 bases, J lost 0 bases, and 11 bases lay in between. Germline V CDR1 and CDR2: LGHNA, YNFKEQ. Here the CDR3 reads CASSQNYGHSGNTIYF. CDR3 DNA sequence: TGTGCCAGCAGCCAAAACTACGGCCACTCTGGAAACACCATATATTTT.

The V call is TRBV7-9, the J call TRBJ2-7; D might be TRBD1 (5 bases). Trimming removed 4 bases from V and 2 bases from J, with 9 bases in between. The length of the CDR3 is 13 residues. Per the germline V gene, CDR1 is SEHNR and CDR2 is FQNEAQ (reference sequence). The CDR3 coding sequence is TGTGCCAGCAGCTCGACAGCGACCTACGAGCAGTACTTC. This sequence encodes CASSSTATYEQYF.

This clone was recorded a few times. The chain uses TRBV18 and TRBJ2-7, with no clear D. Germline CDR1 is KGHSH and CDR2 is LQKENI. The V and J ends lost 5 bases and 5 bases respectively, with 13 bases between them. This CDR3 contains 13 residues. The CDR3 coding sequence is TGTGCCAGCTCAGCCCGAGAGAGCAACGAGCAGTACTTC. Translation gives CASSARESNEQYF.

The chain joins TRBV30 to TRBJ2-1, with 7 bases fitting TRBD2. The CDR3 contains 12 residues. The V and J ends lost 0 bases and 9 bases, in that order; junction bases with no gene match: 2. The germline V gene has CDR1 GTSNPN and CDR2 SVGIG (reference sequence). CDR3 nucleotide sequence: TGTGCCTGGAGTGTCGCGGGGGTTGAGCAGTTCTTC. Residues: CAWSVAGVEQFF. The variable domain in full, completed from reference TRBV30 and TRBJ2-1, reads SQTIHQWPATLVQPVGSPLSLECTVEGTSNPNLYWYRQAAGRGLQLLFYSVGIGQISSEVPQNLSASRPQDRQFILSSKKLLLSDSGFYLCAWSVAGVEQFFGPGTRLTVL.

In this sample, this clone turned up once. This CDR3 is also generated by other DNA sequences in the sample. V is TRBV11-2 and J is TRBJ1-6; 12 positions match TRBD1. Unmatched junction bases numbered 11, after V lost 5 bases and J lost 9 bases. The germline V gene encodes CDR1 SGHAT and CDR2 FQNNGV. The CDR3 extends over 17 amino acids. CDR3 bases: TGTGCCAGCAGCCGGCTGGGACAGGGGGCATTGTTTTCACCCCTCCACTTT. Protein sequence: CASSRLGQGALFSPLHF.

The rearrangement links TRBV9 to TRBJ1-6; D not resolved. The V and J ends lost 3 bases and 10 bases respectively, with 17 bases between them. There are 15 residues in the CDR3. The germline V gene has CDR1 SGDLS and CDR2 YYNGEE. CDR3 in DNA: TGTGCCAGCAGCGCCGGGGAGTACGTCGGCTCACCCCTCCACTTT. Protein sequence: CASSAGEYVGSPLHF.

The chain has TRBV19 and TRBJ2-3; D is uncertain. Germline assignment: CDR1 LNHDA and CDR2 SQIVND (reference sequence). Trimming took off 5 bases at V and 5 bases at J, with 8 bases between the two ends. The CDR3 is made up of 12 amino acids. In DNA form, the CDR3 reads TGTGCCAGTAGTTTCGGCGGAGATACGCAGTATTTT. It is translated as CASSFGGDTQYF.

The V and J genes are TRBV7-9 and TRBJ1-5; 7 positions agree with TRBD1. The CDR3 runs to 14 residues. Germline V gene data show CDR1 as SEHNR and CDR2 as FQNEAQ (reference sequence). V was clipped by 1 base and J by 10 bases; unmatched bases: 7. CDR3 in amino acids: CASSLETQGEPQHF. In nucleotides, the CDR3 is TGTGCCAGCAGCTTAGAGACCCAGGGGGAACCCCAGCATTTT.

This clone was recorded a few times. The chain couples TRBV7-9 to TRBJ1-2, with D tentatively TRBD1 (5 bases). Trimming took off 5 bases at V and 5 bases at J, with 12 bases between the two ends. The CDR3 has 13 residues. Germline-derived CDR1 and CDR2 are SEHNR and FQNEAQ (reference sequence). This chain's CDR3 is CASSAGGGYGYTF. The CDR3 DNA follows: TGTGCCAGCAGCGCGGGGGGTGGATATGGCTACACCTTC.

This chain uses TRBV28 with TRBJ2-1, with 13 bases that match TRBD2. Germline trimming cut 5 bases from V and 7 bases from J; bases unmatched to any gene: 5. The CDR3 runs to 15 residues. Germline V gene data show CDR1 as MDHEN and CDR2 as SYDVKM. CDR3 in amino acids: CASSPRTSGRNEQFF. CDR3 DNA sequence: TGTGCCAGCAGTCCTAGGACTAGCGGGAGAAATGAGCAGTTCTTC.

The rearrangement links TRBV11-1 to TRBJ1-1, with 12 nucleotides matching TRBD1. J was trimmed by 3 bases and V by 5 bases; bases with no gene match: 4. Germline lookup yields CDR1 SGHAT and CDR2 FQDESV (reference sequence). This CDR3 spans 15 amino acids. The CDR3 DNA is TGTGCCAGCAGCCTGGGACAGGGGGCGTACACTGAAGCTTTCTTT. As protein: CASSLGQGAYTEAFF.

The CDR3 sequence: CASTPNLRVLYNEQFF. Here the CDR3 DNA reads TGCGCCAGCACTCCCAATCTGAGAGTACTCTACAATGAGCAGTTCTTC. V is TRBV5-1 and J is TRBJ2-1; no definite D call. Trimming cost V 6 bases and J 3 bases, with 19 bases left between them. Germline CDR1 is SGHRS and CDR2 is YFSETQ. CDR3 size: 16 residues.

This chain connects TRBV5-1 to TRBJ2-1; D is unresolved. The CDR3 spans 12 residues. V lost 4 bases and J 1 base, leaving 3 bases between the germline ends. CDR1 is SGHRS and CDR2 is YFSETQ in the germline V gene. The CDR3 DNA is TGCGCCAGCAGCCTTTCCTACAATGAGCAGTTCTTC. It yields the protein CASSLSYNEQFF.

V gene TRBV4-3 combines with J gene TRBJ2-4, with no clear D. V lost 0 bases to trimming and J lost 4 bases, with 7 bases between them. Germline V CDR1 and CDR2: LGHNA, YSLEER. The CDR3 covers 14 residues. The CDR3 region is CASSQDPSKNIQYF. CDR3 in DNA: TGCGCCAGCAGCCAAGATCCCAGTAAAAACATTCAGTACTTC.